The 30 T cell receptor beta chains reported below all come from one sample, sequenced in a study of PD-L1 blockade in urothelial cancer. The protocol was immunoSEQ multiplex PCR, while the TCRdb copy is restricted to in-frame clones and leaves out a portion. Of approximately 45,000 clones in the sample, roughly 80% are singletons; the top ten hold under 2%. Time point given: pretreatment peripheral blood. The specimen was PBMCs, collected around atezolizumab (anti-PD-L1) treatment. The origin of the receptors is a man aged 45-60 years with urothelial cancer.

V is TRBV12-5 and J is TRBJ2-3; TRBD1 is a possible D gene (7 bases). CDR3 length: 14 amino acids. Germline lookup yields CDR1 LGHNT and CDR2 FRNRAP. Trimming removed 8 bases at V and 5 bases at J, with 17 bases between. The CDR3 DNA is TGTGCTAGTAGAAGGGGGCCCGGGAGAGATACGCAGTATTTT. Protein: CASRRGPGRDTQYF. Full variable domain (remainder filled in from reference TRBV12-5 and TRBJ2-3): DARVTQTPRHKVTEMGQEVTMRCQPILGHNTVFWYRQTMMQGLELLAYFRNRAPLDDSGMPKDRFSAEMPDATLATLKIQPSEPRDSAVYFCASRRGPGRDTQYFGPGTRLTVL.

The chain links TRBV11-3 to TRBJ2-3, with 7 bases aligning to TRBD1. In germline, CDR1 is SGHNT, CDR2 YENEEA. The CDR3 extends over 15 amino acids. The V gene end was trimmed by 3 bases and the J gene end by 2 bases; junction bases not matched to a gene: 5. The CDR3 sequence is CASSFSGQHTDTQYF. The CDR3 DNA reads TGTGCCAGCAGCTTCTCGGGACAGCACACAGATACGCAGTATTTT.

The chain carries TRBV7-9 and TRBJ2-6, with D unresolved. The V end was cut by 5 bases, the J end by 3 bases, with 11 bases between. The CDR3 loop spans 15 amino acids. Germline CDR1 is SEHNR and CDR2 is FQNEAQ (reference sequence). This chain's CDR3 is CASSTSESGANVLTF. For the CDR3, the DNA is TGTGCCAGCAGCACTTCCGAAAGTGGGGCCAACGTCCTGACTTTC.

The chain joins TRBV19 to TRBJ2-2; maybe TRBD1 (5 bases). Germline loops: CDR1 LNHDA, CDR2 SQIVND (reference sequence). V shed 4 bases and J shed 6 bases, with 6 bases lying between them. The CDR3 is 12 residues long. The CDR3 is CASSRGPGELFF. CDR3 sequence (DNA): TGTGCCAGTAGTAGGGGCCCCGGGGAGCTGTTTTTT.

The genes are TRBV2 and TRBJ1-2; D call uncertain. The CDR3 contains 13 residues. The V end was cut by 5 bases, the J end by 6 bases, with 13 bases between. CDR1 and CDR2 from the germline V gene are SNHLY and FYNNEI. The CDR3 DNA follows: TGTGCCAGCAGTTCAGGACTGGAGCATGGCTACACCTTC. Translation gives CASSSGLEHGYTF. Variable domain in full (rest from reference TRBV2 and TRBJ1-2): EPEVTQTPSHQVTQMGQEVILRCVPISNHLYFYWYRQILGQKVEFLVSFYNNEISEKSEIFDDQFSVERPDGSNFTLKIRSTKLEDSAMYFCASSSGLEHGYTFGSGTRLTVV.

J is TRBJ2-1 and V is TRBV5-1; D might be TRBD2 (6 bases). This CDR3 has 14 residues. Trimming removed 5 bases at V and 5 bases at J, with 14 bases between. Germline values: CDR1 SGHRS, CDR2 YFSETQ. The CDR3 sequence is CASRFSGLNNEQFF. CDR3 in DNA: TGCGCCAGCAGATTTTCGGGACTTAACAATGAGCAGTTCTTC.

J is TRBJ1-2 and V is TRBV5-6; 8 bases line up with TRBD1. The CDR3 contains 13 residues. Germline V gene lookup returns CDR1 SGHDT and CDR2 YYEEEE. With 4 bases clipped from V and 8 bases from J, the junction kept 7 bases outside the gene matches. The CDR3 region is CASSRGQGDGYTF. The CDR3 DNA follows: TGTGCCAGCAGCCGCGGACAGGGCGACGGCTACACCTTC.

V and J are TRBV2 and TRBJ1-5, with D tentatively TRBD1 (5 bases). The V end was cut by 8 bases, the J end by 4 bases, with 15 bases between. CDR1 is SNHLY, CDR2 FYNNEI, per germline. The length of the CDR3 is 14 residues. The CDR3 coding sequence is TGTGCCAGCGGGGCCCGACACCTAAATCAGCCCCAGCATTTT. It yields the protein CASGARHLNQPQHF.

The chain carries TRBV11-3 and TRBJ2-1; the match to TRBD2 covers 9 bases. The CDR3 runs 16 residues. From germline, CDR1 is SGHNT and CDR2 YENEEA. The ends lost 6 bases at V and 9 bases at J; junction bases unmatched: 15. CDR3 protein: CASSRLGAGGKGEQFF. The CDR3 DNA is TGTGCCAGCAGTCGGCTTGGAGCGGGGGGCAAGGGTGAGCAGTTCTTC.

The J gene is TRBJ2-7, the V gene TRBV7-2, with D perhaps TRBD1 (6 bases). The CDR3 has 16 residues. Germline assignment: CDR1 SGHTA and CDR2 FQGNSA. Trimming cost V 1 base and J 3 bases, with 16 bases left between them. The CDR3 loop is CASSLVVGAAHYEQYF. Written as DNA, the CDR3 is TGTGCCAGCAGCTTAGTTGTGGGGGCAGCTCACTACGAGCAGTACTTC.

The rearrangement links TRBV11-2 to TRBJ1-4, with D hard to call. Germline V CDR1 and CDR2: SGHAT, FQNNGV. The CDR3 is 14 residues long. Between the trimmed V and J ends, which lost 5 bases and 4 bases, there was a span of 11 bases. This CDR3 reads CASSPDGINEKLFF. The CDR3 nucleotides are TGTGCCAGCAGCCCCGACGGGATTAATGAAAAACTGTTTTTT.

This chain joins TRBV7-2 and TRBJ1-6; 7 bases fit TRBD1. The CDR3 has 14 amino acids. CDR1 SGHTA and CDR2 FQGNSA come from the germline V gene. The V segment lost 5 bases and the J segment 5 bases; nucleotides outside the gene matches: 3. In DNA form, the CDR3 reads TGTGCCAGCAGCCCGGGACAGAATAATTCACCCCTCCACTTT. Residues: CASSPGQNNSPLHF.

J is TRBJ1-5 and V is TRBV30; D perhaps matches TRBD1 (5 bases). This CDR3 comprises 14 residues. CDR1 and CDR2 from the germline V gene are GTSNPN and SVGIG (reference sequence). V was cut by 0 bases and J by 8 bases, with 14 bases left in between. For the CDR3, the DNA is TGTGCCTGGAGTGTCCTTTCGGGGGGTAAGCCCCAGCATTTT. It encodes CAWSVLSGGKPQHF.

J is TRBJ1-5 and V is TRBV2; no clear D gene. CDR3 length equals 15 residues. CDR1 SNHLY and CDR2 FYNNEI come from the germline V gene. The ends were cut back, 3 bases at V and 1 base at J, with 10 bases in the middle. CDR3 coding DNA: TGTGCCAGCAGTGACCCGGGAATAAGCAATCAGCCCCAGCATTTT. Translated: CASSDPGISNQPQHF.

The rearrangement joins TRBV16 to TRBJ2-5; D possibly corresponds to TRBD1 (5 bases). The CDR3 extends over 15 amino acids. Germline CDR1 KGHSY, CDR2 FQNENV. Trimming cost V 2 bases and J 5 bases, with 15 bases left between them. The CDR3 loop reads CASSQVPGHYETQYF. The CDR3 region has the DNA TGTGCCAGCAGCCAAGTCCCAGGGCATTATGAGACCCAGTACTTC.

The V gene is TRBV6-5, the J gene TRBJ2-5; a weak D match, TRBD1 (5 bases). Germline V CDR1 and CDR2: MNHEY, SVGAGI. The CDR3 runs 12 residues. V gave up 6 bases and J gave up 5 bases, with 10 bases separating them. The chain's CDR3 is CASRTAWETQYF. CDR3 sequence (DNA): TGTGCCAGCAGGACAGCATGGGAGACCCAGTACTTC.

The chain couples TRBV9 to TRBJ2-3, with 7 nucleotides matching TRBD2. The CDR3 contains 16 residues. Germline CDR1 reads SGDLS; CDR2 reads YYNGEE. Trimming cost V 3 bases and J 0 bases; bases outside gene matches: 7. CDR3 sequence (DNA): TGTGCCAGCAGCGGAAGGACTAGATCTAGCACAGATACGCAGTATTTT. Translating gives CASSGRTRSSTDTQYF.

CDR3 in amino acids: CASSFRFRGIATYEQYV. The CDR3 nucleotides are TGTGCCAGCAGCTTTCGCTTTCGGGGTATAGCGACCTACGAGCAGTACGTC. V gene TRBV12-1 combines with J gene TRBJ2-7; the table gives TRBD2 as D, unverified against the DNA. TRBV12-1 is designated a pseudogene. The CDR3 is 17 residues long.

The chain couples TRBV30 to TRBJ1-1; unclear D gene. The CDR3 is 14 residues long. The V end was cut by 4 bases, the J end by 4 bases, with 16 bases between. Germline values: CDR1 GTSNPN, CDR2 SVGIG (reference sequence). CDR3 in amino acids: CAWTSRPGSTEAFF. CDR3 DNA sequence: TGTGCCTGGACGTCTCGACCGGGGAGCACTGAAGCTTTCTTT.

CDR3 sequence (DNA): TGTGCCAGCAGTAACAGGGTTGACTATGGCTACACCTTC. It yields the protein CASSNRVDYGYTF. The rearrangement links TRBV27 to TRBJ1-2, with a possible D match to TRBD1 (6 bases). The CDR3 contains 13 residues. V lost 5 bases, J lost 3 bases, and 10 bases lay in between. Germline CDR1 MNHEY, CDR2 SMNVEV (reference sequence).

There are a few counts of this clone. V gene TRBV2 combines with J gene TRBJ2-1; the match to TRBD1 covers 8 bases. With V trimmed by 8 bases and J by 9 bases, 6 bases remained unmatched. The CDR3 consists of 12 residues. CDR1 SNHLY and CDR2 FYNNEI come from the germline V gene. The CDR3 DNA reads as TGTGCCAGCGGGAGACAGGGGCCTGAGCAGTTCTTC. It translates to CASGRQGPEQFF.

With regard to this clone: The junction shows a germline mismatch at one end, possibly a read error. V and J are TRBV19 and TRBJ2-5; the D gene is possibly TRBD1 (5 bases). Looked up from germline, CDR1 is LNHDA and CDR2 is SQIVND (reference sequence). CDR3 length equals 14 residues. CDR3 sequence (DNA): TGTACCAGTAGTGCCAGACAGAATCAAGAGACCCAGTACTTC. This encodes CTSSARQNQETQYF.

This clone occurred once. V is TRBV7-2 and J is TRBJ1-2, with D possibly matching TRBD1 (5 bases). The CDR3 extends over 15 amino acids. CDR1 is SGHTA, CDR2 FQGNSA, per germline. V was pared by 1 base and J by 5 bases, with 14 bases between. The chain's CDR3 is CASSLDRSGGYGYTF. The CDR3 bases are TGTGCCAGCAGCTTAGATAGGTCCGGGGGGTATGGCTACACCTTC.

The chain uses TRBV11-2 and TRBJ2-7, with 8 bases fitting TRBD1. CDR1 is SGHAT, CDR2 FQNNGV, per germline. V trimming: 4 bases; J trimming: 1 base; junction bases outside the gene matches: 6. CDR3 length: 15 residues. The CDR3 loop reads CASSSNRGKSYEQYF. The DNA for the CDR3 is TGTGCCAGCAGCTCCAACAGGGGGAAGTCCTACGAGCAGTACTTC.

This chain links TRBV7-3 with TRBJ2-7, with D possibly being TRBD2 (5 bases). Per the germline V gene, CDR1 is SGHTA and CDR2 is FQGTGA. With 0 bases removed from V and 7 bases from J, the gap between germline ends came to 7 bases. The CDR3 is 12 residues long. CDR3 nucleotide sequence: TGTGCCAGCAGCTTAACGACGGGGGAGCAGTACTTC. As protein: CASSLTTGEQYF.

This sequence joins TRBV6-5 and TRBJ2-7; no clear D gene. V lost 5 bases and J lost 3, with 14 bases in between. This CDR3 is built from 14 residues. In germline, CDR1 is MNHEY, CDR2 SVGAGI. The CDR3 sequence: CASSPRDTYYEQYF. The CDR3 DNA follows: TGTGCCAGCAGTCCCCGCGACACATACTACGAGCAGTACTTC.

Turning to this clone: This sample includes further DNA sequences coding for the same CDR3. The gene calls are TRBV7-6 and TRBJ1-3, with D perhaps TRBD1 (6 bases). Germline values: CDR1 SGHVS, CDR2 FNYEAQ. V shed 3 bases and J shed 1 base, with 10 bases lying between them. The CDR3 is made up of 15 amino acids. This chain's CDR3 is CASSLSTGSGNTIYF. For the CDR3, the DNA is TGTGCCAGCAGCTTGAGCACAGGGTCTGGAAACACCATATATTTT.

The genes are TRBV25-1 and TRBJ2-1; D gene uncertain. Germline V CDR1 and CDR2: MGHDK, SYGVNS. The CDR3 is 13 amino acids. Trimming removed 1 base from V and 15 bases from J, with 16 bases in between. CDR3 DNA sequence: TGTGCCAGCAGTGAATTAGTCGACGCTAGGCTGTTCTTC. This translates into CASSELVDARLFF. Looking up the rest from reference TRBV25-1 and TRBJ2-1 gives the full variable domain: EADIYQTPRYLVIGTGKKITLECSQTMGHDKMYWYQQDPGMELHLIHYSYGVNSTEKGDLSSESTVSRIRTEHFPLTLESARPSHTSQYLCASSELVDARLFFGPGTRLTVL.

V gene TRBV10-1 combines with J gene TRBJ2-7; possibly TRBD1 for D (6 bases). Germline assignment: CDR1 WNHNN and CDR2 SYGVQD (reference sequence). Deletions cut 0 bases from V and 6 bases from J, with 6 bases between. This CDR3 contains 12 residues. CDR3 nucleotide sequence: TGCGCCAGCAGTGAGTCCAGGGGCGAGCAGTACTTC. Amino acids: CASSESRGEQYF.

The genes are TRBV28 and TRBJ2-7, with 9 bases identical to TRBD2. Germline V CDR1 and CDR2: MDHEN, SYDVKM. V shed 4 bases, J shed 4 bases, and the junction held 8 bases outside the gene matches. The CDR3 is made up of 15 amino acids. CDR3 in amino acids: CASSSPGSGGYEQYV. The CDR3 DNA follows: TGTGCCAGCAGTTCCCCTGGGAGCGGGGGGTACGAGCAGTACGTC.